The clone carrying this T cell receptor beta chain was recorded a few times. Antigen unknown. A multiplex PCR was run with 60 Vbeta primers and 13 Jbeta primers. Sequenced by immunoSEQ multiplex PCR; TCRdb stores in-frame clones only, minus some. The table has roughly 130,000 clones, less than 85% seen once; the top ten hold 1%. The donors gave bone marrow, and they were healthy. The entry originates in a study of cytomegalovirus exposure and HLA in healthy donors. CDR1 is ENHRY and CDR2 is SYGVKD in the germline V gene. The CDR3 spans 15 residues. Trimming cost V 4 bases and J 2 bases; bases outside gene matches: 7. Overall study findings and caveats: Most TCR sequences showed up rarely, but some public TCRs showed up in many donors. Specific recognition of CMV antigens was confirmed in vitro for a few chains (all CMV-associated). TCR beta V- and J-gene trimming, according to a later analysis, was linked to a missense DCLRE1C variant.

The specimen sequenced was PBMCs. This receptor was obtained from a man aged 35 to 55 in good health and CMV-seronegative. The chain recombines TRBV10-3 with TRBJ1-1; 7 nucleotides align to TRBD1. The CDR3 DNA follows: TGTGCCATCAGTGGGACACAGGGGATTAACACTGAAGCTTTCTTT. The encoded protein is CAISGTQGINTEAFF.